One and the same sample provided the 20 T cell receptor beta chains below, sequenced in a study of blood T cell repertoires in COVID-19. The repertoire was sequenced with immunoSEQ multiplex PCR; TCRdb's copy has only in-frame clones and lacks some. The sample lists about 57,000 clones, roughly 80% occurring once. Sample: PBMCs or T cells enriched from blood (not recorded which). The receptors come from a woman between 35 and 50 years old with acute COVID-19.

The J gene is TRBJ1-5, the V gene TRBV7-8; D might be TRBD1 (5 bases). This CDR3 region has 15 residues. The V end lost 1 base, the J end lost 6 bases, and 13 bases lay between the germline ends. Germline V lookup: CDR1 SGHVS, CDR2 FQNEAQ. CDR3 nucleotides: TGTGCCAGCAGCTTAGGGGGACTTTGGGGTCAGCCCCAGCATTTT. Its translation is CASSLGGLWGQPQHF.

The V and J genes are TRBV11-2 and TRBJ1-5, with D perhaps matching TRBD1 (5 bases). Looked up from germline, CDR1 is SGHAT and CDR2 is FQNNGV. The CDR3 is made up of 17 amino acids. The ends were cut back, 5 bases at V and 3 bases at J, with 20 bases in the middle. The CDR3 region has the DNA TGTGCCAGCAGCCCACGGGGGACTATGGGCCCCAATCAGCCCCAGCATTTT. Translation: CASSPRGTMGPNQPQHF.

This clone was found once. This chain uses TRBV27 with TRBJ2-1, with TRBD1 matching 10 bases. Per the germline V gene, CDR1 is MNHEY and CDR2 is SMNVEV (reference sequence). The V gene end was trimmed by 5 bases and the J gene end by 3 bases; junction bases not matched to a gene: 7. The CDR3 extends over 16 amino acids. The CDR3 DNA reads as TGTGCCAGCAGTCTGTTGGGACAGGGGTACTACAATGAGCAGTTCTTC. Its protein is CASSLLGQGYYNEQFF.

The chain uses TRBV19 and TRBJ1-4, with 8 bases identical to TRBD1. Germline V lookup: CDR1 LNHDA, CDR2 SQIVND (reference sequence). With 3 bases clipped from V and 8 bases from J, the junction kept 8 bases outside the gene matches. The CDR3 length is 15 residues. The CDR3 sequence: CASSMFWTGNEKLFF. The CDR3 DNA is TGTGCCAGTAGTATGTTTTGGACAGGGAACGAAAAACTGTTTTTT. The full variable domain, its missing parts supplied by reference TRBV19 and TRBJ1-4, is DGGITQSPKYLFRKEGQNVTLSCEQNLNHDAMYWYRQDPGQGLRLIYYSQIVNDFQKGDIAEGYSVSREKKESFPLTVTSAQKNPTAFYLCASSMFWTGNEKLFFGSGTQLSVL.

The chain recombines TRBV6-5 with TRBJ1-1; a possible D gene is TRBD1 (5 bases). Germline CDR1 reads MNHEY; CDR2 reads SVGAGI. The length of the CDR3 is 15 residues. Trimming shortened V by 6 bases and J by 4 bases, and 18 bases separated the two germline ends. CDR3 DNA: TGTGCCAGCAGGGTGGGACTGGGGGGGATCACTGAAGCTTTCTTT. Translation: CASRVGLGGITEAFF.

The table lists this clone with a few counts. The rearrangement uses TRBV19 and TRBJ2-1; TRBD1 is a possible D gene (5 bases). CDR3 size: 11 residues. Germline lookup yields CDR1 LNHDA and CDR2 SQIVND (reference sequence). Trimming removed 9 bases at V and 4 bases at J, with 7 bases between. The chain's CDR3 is CASQGYNEQFF. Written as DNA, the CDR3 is TGTGCCAGCCAGGGTTACAATGAGCAGTTCTTC.

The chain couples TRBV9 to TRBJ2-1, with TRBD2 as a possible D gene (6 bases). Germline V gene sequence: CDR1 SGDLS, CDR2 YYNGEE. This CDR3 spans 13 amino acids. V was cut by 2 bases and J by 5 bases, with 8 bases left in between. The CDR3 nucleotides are TGTGCCAGCAGCGTCGGAGGGGACAATGAGCAGTTCTTC. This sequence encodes CASSVGGDNEQFF.

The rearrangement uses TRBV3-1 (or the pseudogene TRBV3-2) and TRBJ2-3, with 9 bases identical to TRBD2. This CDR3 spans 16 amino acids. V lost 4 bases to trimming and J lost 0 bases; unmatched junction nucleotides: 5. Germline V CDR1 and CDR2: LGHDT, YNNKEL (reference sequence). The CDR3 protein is CASSPLAGASTDTQYF. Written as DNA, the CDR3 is TGTGCCAGCAGCCCGTTAGCGGGGGCCAGCACAGATACGCAGTATTTT.

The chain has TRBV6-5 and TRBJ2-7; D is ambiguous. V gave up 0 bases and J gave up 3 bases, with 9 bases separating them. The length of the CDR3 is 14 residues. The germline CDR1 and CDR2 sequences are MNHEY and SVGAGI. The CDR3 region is CASSYSGSSYEQYV. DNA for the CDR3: TGTGCCAGCAGTTACTCTGGGTCTAGCTACGAGCAGTACGTC.

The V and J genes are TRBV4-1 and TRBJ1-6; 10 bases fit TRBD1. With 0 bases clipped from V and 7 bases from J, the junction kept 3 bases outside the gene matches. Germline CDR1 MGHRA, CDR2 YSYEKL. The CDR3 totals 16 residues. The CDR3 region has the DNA TGCGCCAGCAGCCAAGAGGGACAGGGGCTCAATTCACCCCTCCACTTT. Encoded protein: CASSQEGQGLNSPLHF.

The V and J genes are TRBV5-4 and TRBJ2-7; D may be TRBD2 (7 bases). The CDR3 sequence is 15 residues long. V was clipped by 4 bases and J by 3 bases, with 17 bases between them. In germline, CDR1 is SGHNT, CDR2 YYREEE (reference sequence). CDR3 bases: TGTGCCAGCAGCGCAACAGGGAGGGAAAACTACGAGCAGTACTTC. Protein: CASSATGRENYEQYF.

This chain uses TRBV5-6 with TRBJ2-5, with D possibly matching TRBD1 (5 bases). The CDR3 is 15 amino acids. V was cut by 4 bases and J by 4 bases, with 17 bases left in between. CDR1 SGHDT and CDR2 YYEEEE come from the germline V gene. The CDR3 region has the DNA TGTGCCAGCAGCAGGCGCCAGGGTGTAGGAGAGACCCAGTACTTC. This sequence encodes CASSRRQGVGETQYF.

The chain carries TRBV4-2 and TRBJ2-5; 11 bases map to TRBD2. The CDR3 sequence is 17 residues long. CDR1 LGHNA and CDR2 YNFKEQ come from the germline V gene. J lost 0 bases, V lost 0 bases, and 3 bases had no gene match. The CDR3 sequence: CASSQDIAGGYQETQYF. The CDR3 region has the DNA TGTGCCAGCAGCCAAGATATAGCGGGGGGGTACCAAGAGACCCAGTACTTC.

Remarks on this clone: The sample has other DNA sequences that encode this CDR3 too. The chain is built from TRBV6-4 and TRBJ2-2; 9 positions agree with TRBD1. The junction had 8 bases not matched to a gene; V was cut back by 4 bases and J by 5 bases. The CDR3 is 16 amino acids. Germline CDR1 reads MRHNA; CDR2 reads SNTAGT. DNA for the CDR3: TGTGCCAGCAGTGCGACCGGGACAGGGTCAACCGGGGAGCTGTTTTTT. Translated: CASSATGTGSTGELFF.

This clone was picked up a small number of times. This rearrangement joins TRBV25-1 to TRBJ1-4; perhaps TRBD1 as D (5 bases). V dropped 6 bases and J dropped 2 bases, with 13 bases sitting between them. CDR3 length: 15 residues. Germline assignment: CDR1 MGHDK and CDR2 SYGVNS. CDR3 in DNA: TGTGCCAGCAGGGACGCAGGGCGGACTAATGAAAAACTGTTTTTT. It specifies CASRDAGRTNEKLFF.

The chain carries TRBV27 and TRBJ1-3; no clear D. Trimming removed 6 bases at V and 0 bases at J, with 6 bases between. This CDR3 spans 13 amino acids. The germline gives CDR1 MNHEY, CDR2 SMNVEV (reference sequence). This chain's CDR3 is CASRHSSGNTIYF. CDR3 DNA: TGTGCCAGCAGACACAGCTCTGGAAACACCATATATTTT.

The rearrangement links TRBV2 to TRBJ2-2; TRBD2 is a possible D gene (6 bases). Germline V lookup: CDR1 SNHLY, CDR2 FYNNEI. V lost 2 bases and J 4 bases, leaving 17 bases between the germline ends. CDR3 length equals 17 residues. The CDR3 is CASSETLAMSSTGELFF. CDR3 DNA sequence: TGTGCCAGCAGTGAAACACTAGCTATGTCGTCCACCGGGGAGCTGTTTTTT.

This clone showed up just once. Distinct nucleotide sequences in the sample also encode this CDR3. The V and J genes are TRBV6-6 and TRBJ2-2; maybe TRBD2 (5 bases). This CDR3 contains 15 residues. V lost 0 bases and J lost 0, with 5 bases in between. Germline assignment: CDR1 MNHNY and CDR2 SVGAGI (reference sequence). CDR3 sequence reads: CASSYSRANTGELFF. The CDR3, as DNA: TGTGCCAGCAGTTACTCGCGGGCGAACACCGGGGAGCTGTTTTTT.

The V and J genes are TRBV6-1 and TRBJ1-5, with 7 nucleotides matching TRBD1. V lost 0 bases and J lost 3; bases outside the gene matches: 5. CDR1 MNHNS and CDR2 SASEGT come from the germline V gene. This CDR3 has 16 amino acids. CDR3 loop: CASSEAGQVVNQPQHF. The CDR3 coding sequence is TGTGCCAGCAGTGAAGCAGGACAGGTCGTCAATCAGCCCCAGCATTTT.

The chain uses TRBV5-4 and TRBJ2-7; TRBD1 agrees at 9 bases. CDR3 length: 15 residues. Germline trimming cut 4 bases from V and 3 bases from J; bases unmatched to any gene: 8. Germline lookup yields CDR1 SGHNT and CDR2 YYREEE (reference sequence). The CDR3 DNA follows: TGTGCCAGCAGCCGGACGCGACAGGGGGTCTACGAGCAGTACGTC. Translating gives CASSRTRQGVYEQYV.